This TCR beta chain was captured by sequencing in a study of blood T cell repertoires in COVID-19. Study context: T cells, B-cell-depleted T cells, or PBMCs provided the cDNA or gDNA that served as material.

In the authors' methods: For nucleated cells, counts were estimated from reference gene primer amplification. TCRdb's table, derived via immunoSEQ multiplex PCR, lists solely in-frame clones and lacks some. V, J and clone size reflect that table, while D and trimming were determined from the DNA. The sample includes over 250,000 clones, approximately 85% of them seen just once. The CDR3 totals 14 residues. V shed 1 base, J shed 3 bases, and the junction held 3 bases outside the gene matches. Germline assignment: CDR1 SGHKS and CDR2 YYEKEE (reference sequence). V usage is TRBV5-5 and J usage is TRBJ2-7; TRBD1 aligns across 8 bases. Source material: peripheral blood. The clonotype comes from a man aged 45-60 years with active or convalescent COVID-19. CDR3 loop: CASSLLTGDYEQYF. CDR3 coding DNA: TGTGCCAGCAGCTTGCTGACAGGGGACTACGAGCAGTACTTC.